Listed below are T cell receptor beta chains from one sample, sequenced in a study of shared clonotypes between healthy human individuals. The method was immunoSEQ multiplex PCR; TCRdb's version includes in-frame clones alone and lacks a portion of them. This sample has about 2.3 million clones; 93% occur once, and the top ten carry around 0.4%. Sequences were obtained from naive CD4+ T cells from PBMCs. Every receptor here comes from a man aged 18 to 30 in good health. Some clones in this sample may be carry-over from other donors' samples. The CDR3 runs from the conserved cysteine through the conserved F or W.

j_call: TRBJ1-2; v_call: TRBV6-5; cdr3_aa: CASSKTDNYNYGYTF
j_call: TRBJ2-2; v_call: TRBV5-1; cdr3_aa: CASSRGTLNTGELFF
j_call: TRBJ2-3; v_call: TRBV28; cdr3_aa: CASSSRTDTQYF
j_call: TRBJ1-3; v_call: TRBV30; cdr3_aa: CAWSHGTGGLNTIYF
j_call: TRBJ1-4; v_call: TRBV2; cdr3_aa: CASSKGSTNEKLFF
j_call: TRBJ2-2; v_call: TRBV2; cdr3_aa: CASSADGISTGELFF
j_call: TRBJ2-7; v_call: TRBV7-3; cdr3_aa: CASSQRGTSGLYEQYF
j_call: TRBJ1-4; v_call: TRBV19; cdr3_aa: CASSIQSGDEKLFF
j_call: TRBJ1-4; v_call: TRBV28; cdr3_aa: CASRINEKLFF
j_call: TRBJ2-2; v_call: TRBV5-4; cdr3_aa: CASSLGGREGGELFF
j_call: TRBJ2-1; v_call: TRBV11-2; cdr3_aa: CASSALRGGPGWLNEQFF
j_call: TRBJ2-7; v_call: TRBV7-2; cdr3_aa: CASTLRSETYEQYF
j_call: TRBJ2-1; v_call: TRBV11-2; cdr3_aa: CASSYSRASEFF
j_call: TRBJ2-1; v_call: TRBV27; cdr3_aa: CASSLQLAGLYNEQFF
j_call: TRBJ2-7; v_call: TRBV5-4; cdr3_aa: CASSLDSQRQYF
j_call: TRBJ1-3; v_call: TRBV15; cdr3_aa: CATSQGAIGNTIYF
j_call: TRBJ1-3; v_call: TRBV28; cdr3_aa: CASSSTGSAGNTIYF